Listed below are T cell receptor beta chains from one sample, sequenced in a study of T cells in Graves' hyperthyroidism and ophthalmopathy. Using its own MiXCR run on the multiplex PCR reads, TCRdb lists one record per CDR3 protein. Here the sample spans some 530,000 distinct CDR3 sequences, approximately 23% being singletons. The sequencing input was blood. Receptors originate from a woman aged 65 to 85 with Graves' ophthalmopathy. Both conserved end residues are part of each CDR3. A D gene is named only where the DNA matches it firmly.

V: TRBV7-3
J: TRBJ2-3
D: .
CDR3: CASSLTSHSTDTQYF

V: TRBV27
J: TRBJ2-5
D: TRBD1
CDR3: CASSYTGVGETQYF

V: TRBV27
J: TRBJ2-7
D: TRBD2
CDR3: CASSLSGLAGPYEQYF

V: TRBV20-1
J: TRBJ1-5
D: TRBD1
CDR3: CSARQGAPGNQPQHF

V: TRBV28
J: TRBJ2-1
D: .
CDR3: CASRPRDSLWNEQFF

V: TRBV28
J: TRBJ1-2
D: TRBD1
CDR3: CASSGKGQGWFGNYGYTF

V: TRBV9
J: TRBJ2-3
D: TRBD2
CDR3: CASSVEVAGVPDTQYF

V: TRBV2
J: TRBJ1-2
D: .
CDR3: CASRVFYGYTF

V: TRBV28
J: TRBJ1-2
D: .
CDR3: CASSLEQGGTAGYTF

V: TRBV29-1
J: TRBJ1-1
D: TRBD1
CDR3: CSVPGGTEAFF

V: TRBV20-1
J: TRBJ1-1
D: .
CDR3: CSASKSNTEAFF

V: TRBV20-1
J: TRBJ2-1
D: TRBD2
CDR3: CSASNPQAGAYNEQFF

V: TRBV9
J: TRBJ2-5
D: TRBD2
CDR3: CASSVGPAGQETQYF

V: TRBV27
J: TRBJ1-5
D: .
CDR3: CASTGWPPDGNQPQHF

V: TRBV18
J: TRBJ2-1
D: .
CDR3: CASSQDSQRYNEQFF

V: TRBV29-1
J: TRBJ1-1
D: .
CDR3: CSATVSTEAFF

V: TRBV7-3
J: TRBJ2-3
D: .
CDR3: CASSLRDPDTQYF

V: TRBV27
J: TRBJ1-6
D: TRBD1
CDR3: CASNLSGGRSPLHF

V: TRBV10-3
J: TRBJ1-1
D: TRBD1
CDR3: CAIRHDRGLEAFF

V: TRBV10-3
J: TRBJ2-2
D: TRBD2
CDR3: CAIGLADTGELFF

V: TRBV20-1
J: TRBJ1-6
D: .
CDR3: CSASSEGPNSPLHF

V: TRBV12-3/TRBV12-4
J: TRBJ1-1
D: .
CDR3: CASSPQLNTEAFF

V: TRBV24-1
J: TRBJ2-2
D: .
CDR3: CATSDIQGSWTGELFF

V: TRBV2
J: TRBJ2-7
D: TRBD2
CDR3: CASGLREDHEQYF

V: TRBV5-6
J: TRBJ2-7
D: .
CDR3: CASSLGSYKQYF

V: TRBV10-2
J: TRBJ1-2
D: .
CDR3: CASSEGVEGLHIYGYTF

V: TRBV30
J: TRBJ1-1
D: .
CDR3: CAWRPWGTTEAFF

V: TRBV28
J: TRBJ1-1
D: TRBD1
CDR3: CASSLGDRGGVLTEAFF

V: TRBV6-2/TRBV6-3
J: TRBJ2-1
D: TRBD2
CDR3: CASSRPVMAGGMNEQFF